This T cell receptor beta chain was identified during a study of T-cell memory formation after mild COVID-19. Study-wide findings and caveats: Later expanders leaned toward CD4+, whereas clones contracting from day 15 to 85 were balanced CD4/CD8. Mostly located in CM and EM were contracting CD4+ clones, with contracting CD8+ clones located in EMRA.

This clonotype was detected a few times. What it binds is not known. TCR alpha and TCR beta cDNA libraries carrying sample barcodes and UMIs came from 5'RACE with constant-segment primers. From the 5' RACE reads, TCRdb called clonotypes with MiXCR, one entry per CDR3 protein. The sample contains under 250,000 distinct CDR3 sequences, 15% of which appear only once. CDR3 size: 16 residues. V was clipped by 2 bases and J by 3 bases; unmatched bases: 6. The germline CDR1 and CDR2 sequences are SGHVS and FNYEAQ. The specimen sequenced was PBMCs or a T cell subset sorted from them (not recorded which). The rearrangement links TRBV7-6 to TRBJ2-1; TRBD2 agrees at 8 bases. The sequence came from an adult woman who had mild COVID-19 (a few samples of this study predate the infection). Cell type and time point are not known. CDR3: CASSLRTGGFYNEQFF. For the CDR3, the DNA is TGTGCCAGCAGCTTACGCACGGGAGGGTTCTACAATGAGCAGTTCTTC.